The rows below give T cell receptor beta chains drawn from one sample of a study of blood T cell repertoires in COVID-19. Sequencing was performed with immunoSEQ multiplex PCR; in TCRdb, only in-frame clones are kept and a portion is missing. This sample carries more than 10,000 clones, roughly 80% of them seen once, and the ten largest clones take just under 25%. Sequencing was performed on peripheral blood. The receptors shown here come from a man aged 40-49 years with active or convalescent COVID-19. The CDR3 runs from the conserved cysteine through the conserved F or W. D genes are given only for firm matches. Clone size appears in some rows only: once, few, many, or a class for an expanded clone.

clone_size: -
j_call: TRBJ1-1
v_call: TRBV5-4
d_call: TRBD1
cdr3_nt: TGTGCCAGCAGCACGGACAGGGGCGTCTTTGACACTGAAGCTTTCTTT
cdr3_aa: CASSTDRGVFDTEAFF

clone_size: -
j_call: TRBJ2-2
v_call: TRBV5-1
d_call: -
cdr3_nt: TGCGCCAGCAGCTTCCAGGATAACACCGGGGAGCTGTTTTTT
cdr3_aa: CASSFQDNTGELFF

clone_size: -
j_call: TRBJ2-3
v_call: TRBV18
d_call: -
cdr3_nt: TGTGCCAGCTCACCAGGGACTCCTCGCACAGATACGCAGTATTTT
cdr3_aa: CASSPGTPRTDTQYF

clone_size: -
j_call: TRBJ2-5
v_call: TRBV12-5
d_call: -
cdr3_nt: TGTGCTAGTGGTGTAGACAGACAGACCCAGTACTTC
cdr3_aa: CASGVDRQTQYF

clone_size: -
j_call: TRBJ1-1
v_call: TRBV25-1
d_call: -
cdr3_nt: TGTGCCAGCAGGGGGAGGGCGAACACTGAAGCTTTCTTT
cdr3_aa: CASRGRANTEAFF

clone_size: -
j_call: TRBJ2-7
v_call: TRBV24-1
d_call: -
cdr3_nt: TGTGCCACCAGTGACCTGGAGGAGGAGCAGTACTTC
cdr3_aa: CATSDLEEEQYF

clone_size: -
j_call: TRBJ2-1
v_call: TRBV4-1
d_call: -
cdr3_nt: TGCGCCAGCAGCCAACTAATCTTGGAGGTGGAGAACTACAATGAGCAGTTCTTC
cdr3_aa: CASSQLILEVENYNEQFF

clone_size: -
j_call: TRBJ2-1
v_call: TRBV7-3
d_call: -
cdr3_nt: TGTGCCAGCAGCTTAAGACTGGCTCAAAACAATGAGCAGTTCTTC
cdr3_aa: CASSLRLAQNNEQFF

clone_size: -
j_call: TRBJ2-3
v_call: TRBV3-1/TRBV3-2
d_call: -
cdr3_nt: TGTGCCAGCAGCCTAAGGTCGGCGGGAATCACAGATACGCAGTATTTT
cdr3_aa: CASSLRSAGITDTQYF

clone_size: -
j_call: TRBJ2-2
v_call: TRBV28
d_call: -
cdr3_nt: TGTGCCAGCATTTCCTCCCTTCAGGGATACGGGGAGCTGTTTTTT
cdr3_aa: CASISSLQGYGELFF

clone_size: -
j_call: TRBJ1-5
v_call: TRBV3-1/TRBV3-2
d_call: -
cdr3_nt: TGTGCCAGCAGCCCCGCACGGGGGACGGCATCGCATTTT
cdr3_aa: CASSPARGTASHF

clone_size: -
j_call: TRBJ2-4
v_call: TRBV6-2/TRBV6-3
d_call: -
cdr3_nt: TGTGCCAGCAGTCCACGACAGGATTTAGCCAAAAACATTCAGTACTTC
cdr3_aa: CASSPRQDLAKNIQYF

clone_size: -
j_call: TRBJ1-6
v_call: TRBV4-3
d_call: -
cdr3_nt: TGCGCCAGCAGCCGTGGTGAAACTAGCTCCTATAATTCACCCCTCCACTTT
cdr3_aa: CASSRGETSSYNSPLHF

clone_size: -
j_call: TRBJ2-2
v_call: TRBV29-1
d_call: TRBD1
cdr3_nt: TGCAGCGTTGAAAGGACCAGGGGGCTCACCGGGGAGCTGTTTTTT
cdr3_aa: CSVERTRGLTGELFF

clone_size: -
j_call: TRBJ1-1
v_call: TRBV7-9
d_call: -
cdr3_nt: TGTGCCAGCAGCCCGCGAGAGACAGACACTGAAGCTTTCTTT
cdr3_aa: CASSPRETDTEAFF

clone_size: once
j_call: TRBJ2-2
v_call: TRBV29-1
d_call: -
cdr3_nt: TGCAGCGTTGCTATTAGCGGCGGCACCGGGGAGCTGTTTTTT
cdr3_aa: CSVAISGGTGELFF

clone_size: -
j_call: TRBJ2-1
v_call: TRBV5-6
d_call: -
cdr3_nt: TGTGCCAGCAGCTTGGGGCGGCAGAGCTCCTACAATGAGCAGTTCTTC
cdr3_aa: CASSLGRQSSYNEQFF

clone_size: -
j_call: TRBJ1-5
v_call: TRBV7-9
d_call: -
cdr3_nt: TGTGCCAGCAGCTTTGGCGGAGATATTAATCAGCCCCAGCATTTT
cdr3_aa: CASSFGGDINQPQHF

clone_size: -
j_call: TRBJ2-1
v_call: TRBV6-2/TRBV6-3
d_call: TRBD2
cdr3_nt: TGTGCCAGCAGTTACTCGACCCGGCGGGGGGGCGAGGATGAGCAGTTCTTC
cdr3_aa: CASSYSTRRGGEDEQFF

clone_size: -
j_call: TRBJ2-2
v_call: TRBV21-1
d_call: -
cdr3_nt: TGTGCCAGCAGCAAAGAAGCGGGATGGGACACCGGGGAGCTGTTTTTT
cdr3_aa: CASSKEAGWDTGELFF

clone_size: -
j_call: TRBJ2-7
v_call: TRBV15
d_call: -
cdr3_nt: TGTGCCACCAGCAGAGAGGTAGGGGTAAGCGAGCAGTACTTC
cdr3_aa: CATSREVGVSEQYF

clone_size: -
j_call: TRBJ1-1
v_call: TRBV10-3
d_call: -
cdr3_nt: TGTGCCATCAGTGATTCGTCCCTGACGGGCACTGAAGCTTTCTTT
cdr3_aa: CAISDSSLTGTEAFF

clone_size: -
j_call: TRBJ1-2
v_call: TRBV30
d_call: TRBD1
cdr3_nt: TGTGCCTGGACCTGGAGGACAGGGTCTGGCTACACCTTC
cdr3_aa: CAWTWRTGSGYTF

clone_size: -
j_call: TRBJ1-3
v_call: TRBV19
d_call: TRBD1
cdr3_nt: TGTGCCAGTAGCTCGGGACAGAACGGAAACACCATATATTTT
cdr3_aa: CASSSGQNGNTIYF

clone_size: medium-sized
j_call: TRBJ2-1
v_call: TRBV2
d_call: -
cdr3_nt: TGTGCCAGCAGTGGGCTTGAGCAGTTCTTC
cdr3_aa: CASSGLEQFF

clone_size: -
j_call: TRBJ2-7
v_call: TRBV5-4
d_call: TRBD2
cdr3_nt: TGTGCCAGCAGCTTGGACTTGGGACTAGCGACCCCCTACGAGCAGTACTTC
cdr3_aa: CASSLDLGLATPYEQYF

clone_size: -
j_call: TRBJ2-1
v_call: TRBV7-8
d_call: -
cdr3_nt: TGTGCCAGCAGCTTAGAGCTCCAGGACTACAATGAGCAGTTCTTC
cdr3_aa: CASSLELQDYNEQFF

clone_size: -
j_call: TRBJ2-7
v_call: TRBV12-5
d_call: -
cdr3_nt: TGTGCTAGTGGTTTGGTAGCCCACTCCTACGAGCAGTACTTC
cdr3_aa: CASGLVAHSYEQYF

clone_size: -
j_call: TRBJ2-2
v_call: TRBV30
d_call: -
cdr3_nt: TGTGCCTGGAGCCTAGGGAACACCGGGGAGCTGTTTTTT
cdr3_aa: CAWSLGNTGELFF

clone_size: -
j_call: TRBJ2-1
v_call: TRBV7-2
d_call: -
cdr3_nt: TGTGCCAGCAGCTTGAGGACAGAGTACAATGAGCAGTTCTTC
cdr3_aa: CASSLRTEYNEQFF

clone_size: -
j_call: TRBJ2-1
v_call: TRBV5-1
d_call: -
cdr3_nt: TGCGCCAGCAGCTTGTCTCAGGAGCAGTTCTTC
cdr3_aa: CASSLSQEQFF

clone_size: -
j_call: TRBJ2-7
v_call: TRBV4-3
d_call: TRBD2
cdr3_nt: TGCGCCAGCAGCCTACGAGCGGGAGGGTCCTACGAGCAGTACTTC
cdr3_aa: CASSLRAGGSYEQYF

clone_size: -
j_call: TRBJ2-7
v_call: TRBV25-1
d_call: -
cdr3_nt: TGTGCCAGCAGTGAAACCGGGACACCCACCTACGAGCAGTACTTC
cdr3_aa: CASSETGTPTYEQYF

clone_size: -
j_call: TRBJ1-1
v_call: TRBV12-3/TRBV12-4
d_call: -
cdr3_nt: TGTGCCACCGCGTTGGGGGCGGGTACTGAAGCTTTCTTT
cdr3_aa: CATALGAGTEAFF

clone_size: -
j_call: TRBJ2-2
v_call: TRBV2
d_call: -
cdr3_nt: TGTGCCAGCACCCCTGGAGGGAGCGGGGAGCTGTTTTTT
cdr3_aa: CASTPGGSGELFF

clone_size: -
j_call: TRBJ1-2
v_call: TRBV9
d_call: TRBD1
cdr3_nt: TGTGCCAGCAGCGCGACAGGGTCTTATGGCTACACCTTC
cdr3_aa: CASSATGSYGYTF

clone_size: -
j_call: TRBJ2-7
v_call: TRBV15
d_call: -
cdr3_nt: TGTGCCACCAGCAGAGAAAGGAGGGCAGGTTCCTACGAGCAGTACTTC
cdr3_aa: CATSRERRAGSYEQYF

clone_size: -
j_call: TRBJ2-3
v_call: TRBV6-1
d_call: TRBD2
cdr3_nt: TGTGCCAGCAGTGAGTTTGGCGGGAGTACGACAGATACGCAGTATTTT
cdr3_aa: CASSEFGGSTTDTQYF

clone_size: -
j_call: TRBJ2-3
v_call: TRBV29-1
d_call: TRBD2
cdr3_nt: TGCAGCGGCGGACTAGCGGGAGAGGGAGATACGCAGTATTTT
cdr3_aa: CSGGLAGEGDTQYF

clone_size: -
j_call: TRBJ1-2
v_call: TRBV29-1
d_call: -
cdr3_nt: TGCAGCGTTTCCAAGGGGTGGCAGGGGAACTATGGCTACACCTTC
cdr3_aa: CSVSKGWQGNYGYTF

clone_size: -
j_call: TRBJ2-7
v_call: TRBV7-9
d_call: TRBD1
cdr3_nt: TGTGCCAGCAGCTTATCTACAGGGGGCTACGAGCAGTACTTC
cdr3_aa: CASSLSTGGYEQYF

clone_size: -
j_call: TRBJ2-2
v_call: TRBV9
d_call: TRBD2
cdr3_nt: TGTGCCAGCAGCGTAGAAGCGGGATGGAGTCGCGGGGAGCTGTTTTTT
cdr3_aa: CASSVEAGWSRGELFF

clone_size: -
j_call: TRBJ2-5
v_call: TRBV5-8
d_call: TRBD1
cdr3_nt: TGTGCCAGCAGCTCGGGACAGATAGAGACCCAGTACTTC
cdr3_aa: CASSSGQIETQYF

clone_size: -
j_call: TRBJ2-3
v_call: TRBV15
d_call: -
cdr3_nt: TGTGCCACCAACAGTCCCCACACAGATACGCAGTATTTT
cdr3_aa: CATNSPHTDTQYF

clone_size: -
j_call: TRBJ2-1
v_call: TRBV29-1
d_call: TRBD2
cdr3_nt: TGCAGCGTTGAAATCTATGGTAGCGGGACCTCATACAATGAGCAGTTCTTC
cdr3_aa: CSVEIYGSGTSYNEQFF

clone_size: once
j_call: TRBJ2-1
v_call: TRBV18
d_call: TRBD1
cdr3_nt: TGTGCCAGCTCACCGGTACCCGGGACAGGGCAAGACAATGAGCAGTTCTTC
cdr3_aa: CASSPVPGTGQDNEQFF